The rows below give T cell receptor beta chains drawn from one sample of a study of blood T cell repertoires in COVID-19. Profiled with immunoSEQ multiplex PCR; TCRdb holds only in-frame clones, not every one. Of roughly 120,000 clones in the sample, roughly 82% were seen once. The sequenced sample consisted of peripheral blood. These receptors all come from a woman aged 55-69 years with acute or convalescent COVID-19. The CDR3 runs from the conserved cysteine through the conserved F or W. Each record gives: V gene, J gene, CDR3 protein.

>TRBV2|TRBJ1-1
CASIRNNLEAFF
>TRBV7-9|TRBJ2-1
CASSYTSGGANEQFF
>TRBV29-1|TRBJ2-1
CSVGGGLHNEQFF
>TRBV7-9|TRBJ2-2
CASSPRGGHTGELFF
>TRBV19|TRBJ1-6
CASSITLAGNNSPLHF
>TRBV9|TRBJ2-2
CASTQTGGAGTGELFF
>TRBV19|TRBJ1-1
CASFRGEDTEAFF
>TRBV27|TRBJ1-4
CASTGTGVEKLFF
>TRBV6-5|TRBJ2-1
CASGSPRQGYAEQFF
>TRBV4-1|TRBJ2-5
CASSQEKAGQGFAQYF
>TRBV5-1|TRBJ2-1
CASSTSGQGGDEQFF
>TRBV11-2|TRBJ1-6
CASSTPGHDNSPLHF
>TRBV7-2|TRBJ2-5
CASSVERGARETQYF
>TRBV28|TRBJ2-6
CASSPLSGTGANVLTF
>TRBV3-1/TRBV3-2|TRBJ2-7
CASSPKWIRGLAGTYYEQYF
>TRBV9|TRBJ2-3
CASERGGLADTQYF
>TRBV7-9|TRBJ2-1
CASSLPRERTGSKQFF
>TRBV2|TRBJ2-3
CASTGTSGRSTDTQYF
>TRBV19|TRBJ1-2
CASSPSAGFVSGYTF
>TRBV7-6|TRBJ1-1
CASSLGPLPNTEAFF
>TRBV7-6|TRBJ2-7
CASSLMGQGAIYEQYF
>TRBV5-5|TRBJ1-1
CASSLQASLNTEAFF
>TRBV7-2|TRBJ1-6
CASSLASGVSYNSPLHF
>TRBV19|TRBJ2-1
CASSIRDSAYNEQFF
>TRBV24-1|TRBJ1-4
CATSRTGGFEKLFF
>TRBV7-3|TRBJ2-1
CASSPAGGPSSYNEQFF
>TRBV27|TRBJ2-7
CASSRPGQEYEQYF
>TRBV7-3|TRBJ2-3
CASSQGQMVGTDTQYF
>TRBV20-1|TRBJ1-5
CSASHTGGSYQPQHF
>TRBV19|TRBJ1-2
CASSYRVHYGYTF
>TRBV6-1|TRBJ2-7
CASSEALRGTGSDEQYF
>TRBV7-9|TRBJ1-6
CASSLRDRPNSPLHF
>TRBV3-1/TRBV3-2|TRBJ1-3
CASSAGEVARGTIYF
>TRBV5-1|TRBJ2-3
CASSEGQGTDTQYF
>TRBV6-2/TRBV6-3|TRBJ2-1
CASSGTYSVNEQFF
>TRBV30|TRBJ1-5
CAWSVRGGWEPQHF
>TRBV11-3|TRBJ2-5
CASSFWGGQSKETQYF
>TRBV3-1/TRBV3-2|TRBJ1-1
CASSSKWSGTEAFF
>TRBV7-9|TRBJ2-2
CASSRTGTRGTGELFF
>TRBV7-9|TRBJ2-1
CASSLTSGGIFEQFF
>TRBV3-1/TRBV3-2|TRBJ1-2
CASSQASGGYTF
>TRBV6-5|TRBJ1-2
CASSYEARYGYTF
>TRBV7-2|TRBJ1-6
CASSSGNQGSPLHF
>TRBV25-1|TRBJ1-1
CASSATGNTEAFF
>TRBV5-6|TRBJ2-7
CASIDSGGSLEQYF
>TRBV24-1|TRBJ2-5
CATSDTQIAGQETQYF